This T cell receptor (beta chain) derives from a study of T cell repertoires in cytomegalovirus infection. Overall study: Use of recently identified HLA-C-restricted and well-studied HLA-B-restricted CMV epitopes was part of the study. Indications of both CMV infection and matching HLA type were provided by public TCR beta signatures. Overall study results and limits: Pooled public TCR beta family frequency picked out CMV carriers with the relevant HLA.

Germline V gene sequence: CDR1 SGHVS, CDR2 FQNEAQ. This CDR3 comprises 15 residues. With V trimmed by 1 base and J by 6 bases, 9 bases remained unmatched. Each CDR3 protein gets one entry after TCRdb re-called the reads with MiXCR. This table has approximately 260,000 distinct CDR3 sequences, under 25% appearing once. Details on this clonotype: Its antigen is still unknown.

This sequence originates from a human donor in good health (CMV status not recorded). Some clones in this sample may be carry-over from other donors' samples. The V and J genes are TRBV7-8 and TRBJ2-7; 7 bases are a match to TRBD2. This specimen was cultured PBMCs, taken from culture after CMV antigen stimulation. DNA of the CDR3: TGTGCCAGCAGCTTAGACGGGGCGGGAGCCAGCGAGCAGTACGTC. Its protein product is CASSLDGAGASEQYV.